A selection of T cell receptor beta chains follows, all from one sample in a study of long-term antiretroviral therapy in people with HIV. Sequencing used immunoSEQ multiplex PCR; TCRdb keeps in-frame clones, though not all of them. The top ten clones hold 10% to 15% of a sample with under 35,000 clones, 87% of them seen once. The sample in question was unsorted PBMCs, obtained 1.1 years after starting antiretroviral therapy. These TCRs come from a man between 18 and 35 years old with HIV. Both conserved end residues are part of each CDR3. Each record gives: CDR3 length, V gene, clone size, CDR3 protein. Some rows have no size entry. The others give once, few or many, or a class for an expanded clone.

cdr3_length: 11
v_call: TRBV30
clone_size: .
cdr3_aa: CAWRGDTEAFF

cdr3_length: 16
v_call: TRBV7-9
clone_size: .
cdr3_aa: CASSSHAGRLEETQYF

cdr3_length: 14
v_call: TRBV4-3
clone_size: .
cdr3_aa: CASSPNRGPYEQYF

cdr3_length: 13
v_call: TRBV7-9
clone_size: .
cdr3_aa: CASSPVWTLVAFF

cdr3_length: 14
v_call: TRBV27
clone_size: .
cdr3_aa: CASSTGTSYNEQFF

cdr3_length: 17
v_call: TRBV5-1
clone_size: .
cdr3_aa: CASSSLPTGFRGETQYF

cdr3_length: 16
v_call: TRBV19
clone_size: once
cdr3_aa: CASSIGPTGGREKLFF

cdr3_length: 14
v_call: TRBV2
clone_size: .
cdr3_aa: CASGNEGTNEKLFF

cdr3_length: 13
v_call: TRBV28
clone_size: .
cdr3_aa: CASSPPGAYEQYF

cdr3_length: 16
v_call: TRBV4-2
clone_size: .
cdr3_aa: CASSQEMTKTNNEQFF

cdr3_length: 14
v_call: TRBV19
clone_size: .
cdr3_aa: CASSLGRVNYGYTF

cdr3_length: 16
v_call: TRBV29-1
clone_size: .
cdr3_aa: CSVEDRGQGVGNEQFF

cdr3_length: 15
v_call: TRBV6-1
clone_size: .
cdr3_aa: CASSEGSGGTGELFF

cdr3_length: 15
v_call: TRBV6-6
clone_size: .
cdr3_aa: CASTQTGVGNSPLHF

cdr3_length: 10
v_call: TRBV6-4
clone_size: .
cdr3_aa: CASSGNEQYF

cdr3_length: 16
v_call: TRBV14
clone_size: .
cdr3_aa: CASSPIQGAGTNIQYF

cdr3_length: 13
v_call: TRBV5-1
clone_size: .
cdr3_aa: CASSLEVAEALTF

cdr3_length: 13
v_call: TRBV19
clone_size: .
cdr3_aa: CASSIADGDEQYF

cdr3_length: 12
v_call: TRBV5-1
clone_size: .
cdr3_aa: CASSFGQSEAFF

cdr3_length: 16
v_call: TRBV11-3
clone_size: once
cdr3_aa: CASSSPRGRAADTQYF

cdr3_length: 16
v_call: TRBV4-1
clone_size: once
cdr3_aa: CASSRGQGSMNTEAFF

cdr3_length: 11
v_call: TRBV2
clone_size: .
cdr3_aa: CASTRGSKLFF

cdr3_length: 13
v_call: TRBV7-2
clone_size: once
cdr3_aa: CASSEGTEGGYTF

cdr3_length: 15
v_call: TRBV27
clone_size: .
cdr3_aa: CASGWDRGLGTEAFF

cdr3_length: 12
v_call: TRBV5-4
clone_size: .
cdr3_aa: CASRGITSEQYF

cdr3_length: 15
v_call: TRBV11-2
clone_size: once
cdr3_aa: CASSLEYRAGNTIYF

cdr3_length: 15
v_call: TRBV6-1
clone_size: .
cdr3_aa: CASSEWDSNPYEQYF

cdr3_length: 14
v_call: TRBV13
clone_size: .
cdr3_aa: CASSVRGSYNEQFF

cdr3_length: 14
v_call: TRBV12-5
clone_size: .
cdr3_aa: CASGFAGVANEQFF

cdr3_length: 16
v_call: TRBV5-4
clone_size: .
cdr3_aa: CASSLDHGQDFYEQYF

cdr3_length: 15
v_call: TRBV6-5
clone_size: .
cdr3_aa: CASSYYGGANYGYTF

cdr3_length: 13
v_call: TRBV12-5
clone_size: .
cdr3_aa: CASGLGGYTEAFF

cdr3_length: 13
v_call: TRBV2
clone_size: .
cdr3_aa: CASKTRGHTEAFF

cdr3_length: 15
v_call: TRBV6-5
clone_size: .
cdr3_aa: CASSSSISGNNEQFF

cdr3_length: 14
v_call: TRBV6-5
clone_size: .
cdr3_aa: CASSLQEASGSEFF

cdr3_length: 15
v_call: TRBV9
clone_size: .
cdr3_aa: CASSIGTATYNEQFF

cdr3_length: 16
v_call: TRBV2
clone_size: .
cdr3_aa: CASSQQSGFMNTEAFF

cdr3_length: 17
v_call: TRBV4-3
clone_size: once
cdr3_aa: CASSQVGQTGIYQGYTF

cdr3_length: 13
v_call: TRBV5-1
clone_size: .
cdr3_aa: CASSFTLNTEAFF

cdr3_length: 14
v_call: TRBV7-7
clone_size: few
cdr3_aa: CASSLAGRVDEQYF

cdr3_length: 13
v_call: TRBV7-9
clone_size: few
cdr3_aa: CASSPDQYNEQFF

cdr3_length: 14
v_call: TRBV19
clone_size: .
cdr3_aa: CASKHGGRADTQYF

cdr3_length: 15
v_call: TRBV19
clone_size: .
cdr3_aa: CASTYLGGSTDTQYF

cdr3_length: 14
v_call: TRBV7-9
clone_size: .
cdr3_aa: CASSDRGGQETQYF

cdr3_length: 16
v_call: TRBV15
clone_size: .
cdr3_aa: CATSRDLGRGISEQYF

cdr3_length: 14
v_call: TRBV7-9
clone_size: .
cdr3_aa: CASSTTGRKGEQFF

cdr3_length: 17
v_call: TRBV10-3
clone_size: .
cdr3_aa: CAISDAVELGHIYQQYF

cdr3_length: 19
v_call: TRBV7-2
clone_size: .
cdr3_aa: CASSDLSGLAGGLGETQYF

cdr3_length: 17
v_call: TRBV19
clone_size: once
cdr3_aa: CASSILGLAGDTGELFF

cdr3_length: 15
v_call: TRBV7-9
clone_size: .
cdr3_aa: CASSIYPDRIYGYTF

cdr3_length: 15
v_call: TRBV7-2
clone_size: .
cdr3_aa: CASSFSGTARDEQYF

cdr3_length: 15
v_call: TRBV2
clone_size: .
cdr3_aa: CASSEREASTDTQYF

cdr3_length: 19
v_call: TRBV2
clone_size: .
cdr3_aa: CASSGRTSGRQSSYNEQFF

cdr3_length: 13
v_call: TRBV6-5
clone_size: .
cdr3_aa: CASSPRALYEQYF

cdr3_length: 20
v_call: TRBV4-2
clone_size: .
cdr3_aa: CASSQDLVLAGGLTYNEQFF

cdr3_length: 14
v_call: TRBV11-2
clone_size: .
cdr3_aa: CASSSLDSSYEQYF

cdr3_length: 16
v_call: TRBV7-3
clone_size: .
cdr3_aa: CASSLYGVAGVNEQFF